Shown below are 14 T cell receptor beta chains from a single sample sequenced in a study of T cells after somatic rescue of genetic block. Measured with immunoSEQ multiplex PCR; TCRdb has only the in-frame clones, and not every one. This repertoire shows about 15,000 clones, about 72% found once; its top ten account for around 28%. What was sequenced was peripheral blood mononuclear cells (PBMCs). The origin of the receptors is a man between 18 and 35 years old.

The chain has TRBV11-2 and TRBJ2-7; D gene ambiguous. Trimming pared 1 base from V and 0 bases from J, leaving 13 bases between. The CDR3 covers 16 residues. Germline V gene sequence: CDR1 SGHAT, CDR2 FQNNGV. The CDR3 reads CASSLGVSWSSYEQYF. The CDR3 region has the DNA TGTGCCAGCAGCTTAGGGGTTAGCTGGAGCTCCTACGAGCAGTACTTC.

The V gene is TRBV5-1, the J gene TRBJ2-1; 7 nucleotides align to TRBD1. V trimming: 2 bases; J trimming: 7 bases; junction bases outside the gene matches: 15. Germline V gene data show CDR1 as SGHRS and CDR2 as YFSETQ. The CDR3 runs 17 residues. The DNA for the CDR3 is TGCGCCAGCAGCTTCGGCCAACAGGGGCAAAGACAGAATGAGCAGTTCTTC. This sequence encodes CASSFGQQGQRQNEQFF.

The V and J genes are TRBV10-1 and TRBJ1-1, with no clear D. CDR1 is WNHNN and CDR2 is SYGVQD in the germline V gene (reference sequence). CDR3 size: 15 residues. Trimming removed 4 bases from V and 0 bases from J, with 12 bases in between. In nucleotides, the CDR3 is TGCGCCAGCAGTGGAGGTGAGGGATTGAACACTGAAGCTTTCTTT. Translated, it gives CASSGGEGLNTEAFF.

V usage is TRBV19 and J usage is TRBJ2-7; unclear D gene. The CDR3 loop spans 15 amino acids. Germline V gene sequence: CDR1 LNHDA, CDR2 SQIVND (reference sequence). Between the trimmed V and J ends, which lost 0 bases and 0 bases, there was a span of 9 bases. This CDR3 is CASSIDPRISYEQYF. The DNA of the CDR3 is TGTGCCAGTAGTATAGACCCACGGATCTCCTACGAGCAGTACTTC.

The chain couples TRBV7-6 to TRBJ2-2; tentatively, D is TRBD1 (6 bases). This CDR3 comprises 15 residues. The germline V gene encodes CDR1 SGHVS and CDR2 FNYEAQ. The V and J ends lost 5 bases and 3 bases respectively, with 13 bases between them. CDR3 nucleotides: TGTGCCAGCAGCATCGGAGGACAGTACACCGGGGAGCTGTTTTTT. It codes for CASSIGGQYTGELFF.

In this sample, this clone turned up once. The chain combines TRBV6-5 with TRBJ2-6, with a tentative D call TRBD1 (6 bases). The CDR3 extends over 16 amino acids. CDR1 MNHEY and CDR2 SVGAGI come from the germline V gene. V gave up 2 bases and J gave up 0 bases, with 8 bases separating them. CDR3 in DNA: TGTGCCAGCAGTTACACAGGGAACTCTGGGGCCAACGTCCTGACTTTC. This sequence encodes CASSYTGNSGANVLTF.

The chain has TRBV5-4 and TRBJ2-5; D is perhaps TRBD1 (5 bases). Trimming removed 3 bases at V and 0 bases at J, with 9 bases between. The CDR3 consists of 14 residues. The germline V gene encodes CDR1 SGHNT and CDR2 YYREEE (reference sequence). DNA for the CDR3: TGTGCCAGCAGCTCAAGGACACACCAAGAGACCCAGTACTTC. Translation: CASSSRTHQETQYF.

The V and J genes are TRBV21-1 and TRBJ2-3; TRBD1, the D gene given by the table, was not confirmed from the DNA. TRBV21-1 is deemed a pseudogene. The CDR3 covers 15 residues. CDR3 region: CASSRLTGGTDTQYF. The DNA of the CDR3 is TGTGCCAGCAGCCGCCTGACAGGGGGCACAGATACGCAGTATTTT.

The genes are TRBV27 and TRBJ2-7, with 8 bases aligning to TRBD1. The CDR3 spans 15 residues. Germline V CDR1 and CDR2: MNHEY, SMNVEV (reference sequence). V shed 3 bases, J shed 0 bases, and the junction held 4 bases outside the gene matches. The chain's CDR3 is CASSFRGRISYEQYF. The CDR3 DNA sequence: TGTGCCAGCAGTTTCAGGGGGCGCATCTCCTACGAGCAGTACTTC.

CDR3 residues: CASSLFVHNTGELFF. DNA of the CDR3: TGTGCCAGCAGCTTATTCGTGCATAACACCGGGGAGCTGTTTTTT. The V call is TRBV7-8, the J call TRBJ2-2; D unresolved. The CDR3 runs to 15 residues. Trimming cost V 2 bases and J 2 bases, with 9 bases left between them. Germline V gene sequence: CDR1 SGHVS, CDR2 FQNEAQ.

The V gene is TRBV10-3, the J gene TRBJ2-3; no definite D call. Trimming stripped 6 bases from V and 4 bases from J, with 11 bases between. Germline V gene lookup returns CDR1 ENHRY and CDR2 SYGVKD. The CDR3 sequence is 13 residues long. The CDR3 protein is CAIRDTDSDTQYF. CDR3 bases: TGTGCCATCAGAGATACAGACTCAGATACGCAGTATTTT.

V usage is TRBV28 and J usage is TRBJ2-1; D is unclear. CDR3 length: 14 amino acids. V was shortened by 5 bases and J by 5 bases, with 13 bases between the two germline ends. Looked up from germline, CDR1 is MDHEN and CDR2 is SYDVKM. CDR3 sequence reads: CASSLGPRHNEQFF. In nucleotides, the CDR3 is TGTGCCAGCAGTCTTGGACCCCGCCACAATGAGCAGTTCTTC.

V usage is TRBV18 and J usage is TRBJ1-4, with no clear D. Deletions cut 5 bases from V and 7 bases from J, with 17 bases between. The CDR3 has 15 amino acids. Germline loops: CDR1 KGHSH, CDR2 LQKENI. CDR3 loop: CASSKASFGVEKLFF. CDR3 bases: TGTGCCAGCTCAAAAGCGAGTTTCGGGGTTGAAAAACTGTTTTTT.

This sequence joins TRBV6-5 and TRBJ1-2; D gene unclear. The V gene lost 5 bases and the J gene lost 3 bases, with 16 bases spanning the gap. Germline V gives CDR1 MNHEY, CDR2 SVGAGI. There are 15 residues in the CDR3. The CDR3 here is CASSQSTGHYYGYTF. The CDR3 DNA is TGTGCCAGCAGTCAGTCCACCGGGCACTACTATGGCTACACCTTC.